Sequencing of this TCR beta chain was carried out in a study of molecular identifiers for immune sequencing clone quantification. Study in general: In replicates, RNA taken from roughly 18,000 or 92,000 naive CD8 cells was divided five ways, and four portions underwent sequencing.

TCRdb re-called the PCR reads with MiXCR, one entry per CDR3 protein. The data hold about 510,000 distinct CDR3 sequences, with around a fifth observed a single time. The CDR3 covers 15 residues. CDR1 DFQATT and CDR2 SNEGSKA come from the germline V gene (reference sequence). V was cut by 4 bases and J by 2 bases, with 17 bases left in between. Concerning this clonotype: As yet, its antigen is unknown.

General study results and limits: Spiked Jurkat TCR RNA equivalent to one cell was reportedly detectable in around 980,000 naive cells.

When naive CD8 T cells were sorted, they were gated as CD8+CD4-CCR7+CD45RA+. This receptor was obtained from a human donor in good health. Some libraries in this study had Jurkat cell RNA spiked in. The rearrangement uses TRBV20-1 and TRBJ2-5; maybe TRBD2 (5 bases). Input material: naive CD8+ T cells from blood, with Jurkat cell RNA spiked in. The subset denotes: FACS-sorted CD8+CD4-CCR7+CD45RA+ naive T cells. The CDR3: CSATGRGLWQETQYF. The CDR3 region has the DNA TGCAGTGCTACGGGGAGAGGGTTGTGGCAAGAGACCCAGTACTTC.